What follows is one TCR beta chain and its context. Antigen: not known. The source of the sample is a study of T cell responses to AZD1222 COVID-19 vaccine. Study outcomes and limitations: Reports say nearly half of spike-specific TCRs go after unmutated variant regions. Without day 14 samples, only post-peak T cell repertoires were studied. Mostly white British, mostly female donors; authors suggested clonal diversity may be underestimated. Two AZD1222 doses significantly raised spike-specific TCR breadth and depth over controls.

Germline V gives CDR1 LGHDT, CDR2 YNNKEL (reference sequence). The ends lost 3 bases at V and 6 bases at J; junction bases unmatched: 7. The CDR3 has 14 amino acids. The repertoire was sequenced with immunoSEQ multiplex PCR; TCRdb's copy has only in-frame clones and lacks some. The sample holds about 180,000 clones, about 90% seen once. The V and J genes are TRBV3-1 (or the pseudogene TRBV3-2) and TRBJ1-1, with 7 bases that match TRBD1. This TCR came from an adult who received the MenACWY meningococcal vaccine as a control. Sample: peripheral blood, taken 28 days after the second dose of the MenACWY control vaccine. Here the CDR3 reads CASSQVRGFAEAFF. The CDR3 bases are TGTGCCAGCAGCCAGGTCAGGGGGTTTGCTGAAGCTTTCTTT.